These 11 T cell receptor beta chains came from one sample sequenced in a study of blood T cell repertoires in COVID-19. Produced via immunoSEQ multiplex PCR; TCRdb's table is partial and in-frame only. The profile shows about 320,000 clones, 65% to 90% of them singletons. Sequenced: PBMCs or T cells enriched from blood (not recorded which). The receptors shown here come from a woman aged 18-29 years who had recovered from COVID-19.

The rearrangement uses TRBV25-1 and TRBJ2-7; 9 nucleotides line up with TRBD2. This CDR3 is built from 16 residues. The J segment lost 3 bases and the V segment lost 3 bases, leaving 9 bases of the junction unmatched. The V gene's germline CDR1 is MGHDK and CDR2 SYGVNS. The CDR3 region has the DNA TGTGCCAGCAGTGATCAAGCGGGGGGCAACTACTACGAGCAGTACTTC. It translates to CASSDQAGGNYYEQYF.

The chain employs TRBV30 and TRBJ1-2, with D maybe TRBD1 (5 bases). The CDR3 loop spans 12 amino acids. Germline V CDR1 and CDR2: GTSNPN, SVGIG (reference sequence). Trimming stripped 8 bases from V and 4 bases from J, with 14 bases between. The CDR3 region is CAIDGGGYGYTF. In DNA, the CDR3 is TGTGCCATCGACGGGGGTGGCTATGGCTACACCTTC. The complete variable domain, with remaining parts taken from reference TRBV30 and TRBJ1-2, reads SQTIHQWPATLVQPVGSPLSLECTVEGTSNPNLYWYRQAAGRGLQLLFYSVGIGQISSEVPQNLSASRPQDRQFILSSKKLLLSDSGFYLCAIDGGGYGYTFGSGTRLTVV.

This clone was seen a handful of times. The chain carries TRBV19 and TRBJ1-5; TRBD1 might be the D (6 bases). Germline loops: CDR1 LNHDA, CDR2 SQIVND (reference sequence). The CDR3 is 15 amino acids. Trimming pared 5 bases from V and 2 bases from J, leaving 13 bases between. DNA for the CDR3: TGTGCCAGTAGTTTCCGCTGGGGGCGCAATCAGCCCCAGCATTTT. Protein product: CASSFRWGRNQPQHF.

This chain uses TRBV9 with TRBJ2-3, with TRBD2 identical over 7 bases. The V and J ends lost 0 bases and 2 bases, in that order; junction bases with no gene match: 6. The CDR3 is 16 amino acids. Germline CDR1 reads SGDLS; CDR2 reads YYNGEE. CDR3 DNA: TGTGCCAGCAGCGTAGGGGAGCGGGGCTCCACAGATACGCAGTATTTT. Its protein is CASSVGERGSTDTQYF.

The gene calls are TRBV6-5 and TRBJ1-2, with D uncertain. The V gene's germline CDR1 is MNHEY and CDR2 SVGAGI. Trimming took off 1 base at V and 7 bases at J, with 13 bases between the two ends. The length of the CDR3 is 14 residues. The CDR3 sequence is CASSYYGPGSGYTF. The CDR3 DNA sequence: TGTGCCAGCAGTTACTATGGGCCTGGCTCTGGCTACACCTTC.

Regarding this clone: The same CDR3 is also encoded by other DNA sequences in this sample. The chain uses TRBV3-1 (or the pseudogene TRBV3-2) and TRBJ2-3; D is ambiguous. Germline V gives CDR1 LGHDT, CDR2 YNNKEL (reference sequence). The CDR3 runs to 14 residues. The V end was cut by 1 base, the J end by 0 bases, with 5 bases between. The CDR3 coding sequence is TGTGCCAGCAGCCAAGCTACCAGCACAGATACGCAGTATTTT. This encodes CASSQATSTDTQYF.

This chain joins TRBV10-3 and TRBJ1-1, with 7 positions matching TRBD1. The CDR3 contains 14 residues. The germline gives CDR1 ENHRY, CDR2 SYGVKD. Trimming removed 7 bases from V and 0 bases from J; junction bases left unmatched: 5. CDR3 sequence: CAINKQGMNTEAFF. CDR3 DNA: TGTGCCATCAACAAACAGGGGATGAACACTGAAGCTTTCTTT.

The rearrangement uses TRBV28 and TRBJ2-2, with D unresolved. V lost 1 base, J lost 1 base, and 4 bases lay in between. The length of the CDR3 is 14 residues. CDR1 MDHEN and CDR2 SYDVKM come from the germline V gene. The chain's CDR3 is CASSLSQNTGELFF. For the CDR3, the DNA is TGTGCCAGCAGTTTATCCCAGAACACCGGGGAGCTGTTTTTT.

The rearrangement uses TRBV2 and TRBJ2-7; D gene ambiguous. The germline V gene encodes CDR1 SNHLY and CDR2 FYNNEI. The CDR3 totals 12 residues. Trimming stripped 4 bases from V and 7 bases from J, with 11 bases between. The CDR3 nucleotides read TGTGCCAGCAGTGTTGGAGAGCGAGAGCAGTACTTC. Amino acids: CASSVGEREQYF.

This rearrangement joins TRBV30 to TRBJ1-6; D is perhaps TRBD1 (5 bases). CDR3 length equals 13 residues. Germline CDR1 reads GTSNPN; CDR2 reads SVGIG (reference sequence). The V end lost 5 bases, the J end lost 5 bases, and 10 bases lay between the germline ends. Written as DNA, the CDR3 is TGTGCCTGGGCTGACAGTGATAATTCACCCCTCCACTTT. Protein sequence: CAWADSDNSPLHF.

The rearrangement links TRBV5-4 to TRBJ1-4; the D gene is possibly TRBD1 (5 bases). CDR1 and CDR2 (germline): SGHNT, YYREEE (reference sequence). The CDR3 has 18 residues. The V end was cut by 4 bases, the J end by 2 bases, with 21 bases between. The CDR3 loop is CASSPSLPLGGTNEKLFF. The CDR3 DNA reads as TGTGCCAGCAGCCCATCCCTCCCCTTGGGGGGGACTAATGAAAAACTGTTTTTT.